The clone carrying this T cell receptor (beta chain) was seen ten or more times. This sample stems from a study of T-cell reconstitution after alpha-beta-depleted transplantation in children. The library targeted TCRbeta and was prepared with unique molecular identifiers. MiXCR, run by TCRdb on the PCR reads, gives a single entry per CDR3 protein. Found here are approximately 200,000 distinct CDR3 sequences, less than 15% of them singletons; the top ten hold about 13%. Sequenced material: PBMCs from the stem cell graft donor, taken from the stem cell graft. The sequence was collected from a human donor who donated a stem cell graft to a child with acute lymphoblastic leukemia.

CDR3 bases: TGCGCCAGCAGTGACACCGGGACCGCCAAAAACATTCAGTACTTC. Amino acid sequence: CASSDTGTAKNIQYF. The chain employs TRBV10-2 and TRBJ2-4; D tentatively fits TRBD1 or TRBD2 (5 bases each). This CDR3 is 15 amino acids long. The germline V gene has CDR1 WSHSY and CDR2 SAAADI. Trimming shortened V by 3 bases and J by 1 base, and 10 bases separated the two germline ends.